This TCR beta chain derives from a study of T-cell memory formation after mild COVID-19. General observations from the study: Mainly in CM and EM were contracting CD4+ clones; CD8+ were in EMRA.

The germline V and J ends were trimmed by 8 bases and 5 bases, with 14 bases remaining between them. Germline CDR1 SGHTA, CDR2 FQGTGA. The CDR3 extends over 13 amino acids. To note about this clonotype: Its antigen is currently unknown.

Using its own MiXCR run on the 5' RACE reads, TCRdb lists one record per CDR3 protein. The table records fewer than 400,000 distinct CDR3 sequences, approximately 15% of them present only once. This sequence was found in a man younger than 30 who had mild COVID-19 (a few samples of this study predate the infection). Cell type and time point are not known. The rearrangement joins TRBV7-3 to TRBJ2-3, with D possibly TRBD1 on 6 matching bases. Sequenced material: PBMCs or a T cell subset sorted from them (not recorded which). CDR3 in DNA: TGTGCCAGCGCAAAAGGGGGAAGAGATACGCAGTATTTT. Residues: CASAKGGRDTQYF.